The sequence of this TCR beta chain was determined in a study of technical replicates of blood from several donors (TCRdb year 2017). A note on this clone: No cognate antigen has been identified for it. It has no much larger one-base neighbor in the sample; base qualities were not kept.

The library relied on the immunoSEQ multiplex PCR assay. The table was pulled from immuneACCESS by TCRdb, which kept in-frame rearrangements only. Such tables lose some clones; where checked, under half of the loss comes from unresolved V genes, and the rest has no known cause. Across this sample there are under 70,000 clones, with about 89% seen only once. The leading ten clones occupy roughly 4.7% of the sample. Inclusive of the bounding cysteine and phenylalanine, the CDR3 is 14 residues long. The read is trimmed to its CDR3 DNA, 42 bases read in frame from base 1. Source material: PBMCs. The chain couples TRBV21-1 to TRBJ2-2; the table's D call, TRBD2, has no DNA check behind it. TRBV21-1 is listed as a pseudogene. The sequence derives from a human donor in good health. Some clones in this sample may be carry-over from other donors' samples. The CDR3 corresponds to CASSARRDTGELFF. Read as DNA, the sequence is TGTGCCAGCAGCGCACGACGGGACACCGGGGAGCTGTTTTTT.